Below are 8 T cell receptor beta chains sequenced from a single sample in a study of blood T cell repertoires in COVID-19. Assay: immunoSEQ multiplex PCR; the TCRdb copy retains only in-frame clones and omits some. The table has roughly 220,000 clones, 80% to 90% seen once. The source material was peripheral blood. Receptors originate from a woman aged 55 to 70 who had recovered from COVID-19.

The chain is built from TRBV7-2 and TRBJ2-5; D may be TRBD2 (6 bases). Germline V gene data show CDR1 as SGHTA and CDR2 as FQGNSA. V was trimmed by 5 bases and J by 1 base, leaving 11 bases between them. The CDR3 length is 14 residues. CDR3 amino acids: CASSDGGTQETQYF. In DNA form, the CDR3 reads TGTGCCAGCAGCGACGGGGGTACCCAAGAGACCCAGTACTTC.

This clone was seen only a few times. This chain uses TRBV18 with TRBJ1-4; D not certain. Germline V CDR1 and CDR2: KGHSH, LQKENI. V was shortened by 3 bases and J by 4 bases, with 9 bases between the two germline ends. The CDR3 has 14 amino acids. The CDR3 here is CASSPNTVNEKLFF. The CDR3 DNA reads TGTGCCAGCTCACCGAACACCGTTAATGAAAAACTGTTTTTT.

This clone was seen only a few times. CDR3 amino acids: CASTLAALQETQYF. The CDR3 DNA sequence: TGTGCCAGCACACTAGCGGCCCTTCAAGAGACCCAGTACTTC. The gene calls are TRBV7-9 and TRBJ2-5; 8 bases match TRBD2. V lost 7 bases, J lost 2 bases, and 6 bases stayed unmatched. This CDR3 is built from 14 residues. The germline V gene encodes CDR1 SEHNR and CDR2 FQNEAQ (reference sequence).

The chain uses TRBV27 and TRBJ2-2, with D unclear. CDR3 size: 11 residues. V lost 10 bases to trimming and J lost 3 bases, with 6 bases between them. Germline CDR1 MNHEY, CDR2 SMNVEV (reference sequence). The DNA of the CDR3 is TGTGCCACTACAGACACCGGGGAGCTGTTTTTT. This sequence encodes CATTDTGELFF.

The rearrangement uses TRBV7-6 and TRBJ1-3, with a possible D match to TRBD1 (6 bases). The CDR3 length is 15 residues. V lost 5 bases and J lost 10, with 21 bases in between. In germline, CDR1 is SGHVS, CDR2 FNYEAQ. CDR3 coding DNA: TGTGCCAGCAGCCCCCGGACCTTCAGGGGAGAGACCATATATTTT. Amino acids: CASSPRTFRGETIYF.

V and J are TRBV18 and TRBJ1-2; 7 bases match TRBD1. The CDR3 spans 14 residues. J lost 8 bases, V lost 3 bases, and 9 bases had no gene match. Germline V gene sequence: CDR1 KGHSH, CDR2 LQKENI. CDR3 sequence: CASSPTLTGPGYTF. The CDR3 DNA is TGTGCCAGCTCACCCACTTTGACAGGGCCCGGCTACACCTTC.

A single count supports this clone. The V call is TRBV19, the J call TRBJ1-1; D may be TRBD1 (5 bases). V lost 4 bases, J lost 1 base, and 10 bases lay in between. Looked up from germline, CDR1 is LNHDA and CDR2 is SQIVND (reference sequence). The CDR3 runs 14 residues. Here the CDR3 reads CASSNSRANTEAFF. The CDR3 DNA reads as TGTGCCAGTAGTAATAGCAGGGCGAACACTGAAGCTTTCTTT.

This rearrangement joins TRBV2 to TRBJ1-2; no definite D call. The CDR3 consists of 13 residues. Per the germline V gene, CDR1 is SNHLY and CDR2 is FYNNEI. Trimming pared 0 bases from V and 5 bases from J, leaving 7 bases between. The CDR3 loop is CASSEAREYGYTF. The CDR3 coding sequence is TGTGCCAGCAGTGAAGCGCGAGAGTATGGCTACACCTTC.